The 9 T cell receptor delta chains presented below share a single source sample, sequenced in a study of γδ T cells in repeated Plasmodium falciparum infection. Flow sorting of PBMC yielded separate Vgamma9/Vdelta2+ and Vdelta2-negative gammadelta T cell populations for bulk repertoire analysis. With CATT, TCRdb re-called clones from the multiplex PCR reads. The data contain 75,000 to 100,000 delta-chain clones, more than 1.4% of them singletons. The specimen was gamma-delta T cells from blood. The receptors derive from a pool of human donors (malaria-infected and uninfected, not separated).

This clone was counted a few times. TCRdb lists the protein of a much larger clone for this DNA, which differs at residue 8, so this is likely a read error; the protein given here is translated from the DNA itself. The rearrangement uses TRDV1 and TRDJ1; 8 bases are shared with TRDD3. TCRdb lists no J gene, so it was determined here by aligning the DNA to germline. CDR1 and CDR2 from the germline V gene are TSWWSYY and QGS. The CDR3 sequence is 21 residues long. Trimming at V came to 1 base and at J to 0 bases, leaving 19 bases not matched to a gene. The CDR3 bases are TGTGCTCTTGGGGAACGGCCCCTTTTCCCACTTTTACTGGGGGACACCGATAAACTCATCTTT. It yields the protein CALGERPLFPLLLGDTDKLIF.

This clone was seen more than once but under ten times. Translating this DNA gives a protein that differs at residue 4 from the TCRdb one, which belongs to a much larger clone; a read error is likely, and the protein shown is this translation. The chain recombines TRDV2 with TRDJ3; TRDD3 aligns across 10 bases. Here the J gene came from matching the DNA to germline, since TCRdb omits it. From germline, CDR1 is GEAIGNYY and CDR2 EKD. The CDR3 covers 18 residues. With V trimmed by 5 bases and J by 0 bases, 6 bases remained unmatched. In DNA form, the CDR3 reads TGTGCCTGTGGCCTACTGGGGGATGCCTCCTGGGACACCCGACAGATGTTTTTC. Translated: CACGLLGDASWDTRQMFF.

This clone was seen more than once but under ten times. This probably arose from a read error, given a far larger clone one base away. This CDR3 is also generated by other DNA sequences in the sample. V is TRDV3 and J is TRDJ1; 12 bases agree with TRDD3. The J gene, not given by TCRdb, was assigned here from a germline match of the nucleotide sequence. V shed 0 bases, J shed 1 base, and the junction held 21 bases outside the gene matches. The CDR3 extends over 21 amino acids. CDR1 and CDR2 from the germline V gene are TVYSNPD and GDNSRS (reference sequence). The DNA of the CDR3 is TGTGCCTTTAGTAAATTCCTTCCTATCGTACTGGGGGATACTATCACCGATAAACTCATCTTT. It is translated as CAFSKFLPIVLGDTITDKLIF.

Of note for this clone: For this DNA, TCRdb reports the protein of a much larger clone, which diverges at residue 6, most likely from a read error; the protein presented here is translated directly from the DNA. The rearrangement uses TRDV1 and TRDJ1, with TRDD3 identical over 9 bases. The J gene, not given by TCRdb, was assigned here from a germline match of the nucleotide sequence. V lost 2 bases to trimming and J lost 2 bases; unmatched junction nucleotides: 18. Looked up from germline, CDR1 is TSWWSYY and CDR2 is QGS. This CDR3 has 20 amino acids. CDR3 loop: CALGEARYWGIYSHTDKLIF. CDR3 in DNA: TGTGCTCTTGGGGAAGCCCGGTATTGGGGGATATATTCCCATACCGATAAACTCATCTTT.

This clone came up a few times. TCRdb has a much larger clone's protein, which differs at residue 5 from the translation of this DNA, likely because of a read error; what is shown is the protein translated from the DNA. The chain joins TRDV2 to TRDJ1, with 7 bases lining up with TRDD3. TCRdb records no J gene; here it was assigned by comparing the DNA to germline. There are 19 residues in the CDR3. V dropped 3 bases and J dropped 3; count of bases not matched to a gene: 21. The germline V gene encodes CDR1 GEAIGNYY and CDR2 EKD. This CDR3 is CACDSLRGGHPFEPDKLIF. CDR3 coding DNA: TGTGCCTGTGACTCATTGCGTGGGGGACACCCTTTCGAGCCCGATAAACTCATCTTT.

Of note for this clone: The TCRdb protein comes from a much larger clone and disagrees with this DNA's translation at residue 3, likely due to a read error; the protein given here is derived from the DNA. This chain links TRDV1 with TRDJ1; weak D call: TRDD2 (7 bases). Since TCRdb gives no J gene, matching the DNA to germline was used here to assign it. Germline assignment: CDR1 TSWWSYY and CDR2 QGS. This CDR3 is 21 amino acids long. The CDR3 sequence: CAPGEPTFPTWGPHGADKLIF. The CDR3 DNA follows: TGTGCTCCTGGGGAACCAACCTTTCCTACCTGGGGTCCTCATGGCGCCGATAAACTCATCTTT.

This clone was seen a handful of times. A far larger clone is one base from this, pointing to a likely read error. Distinct nucleotide sequences in the sample also encode this CDR3. The chain is built from TRDV2 and TRDJ1; 12 bases are a match to TRDD3. TCRdb is silent on the J gene; assignment here came from matching the DNA to germline. The CDR3 loop spans 22 amino acids. Per germline, CDR1 GEAIGNYY and CDR2 EKD. V lost 3 bases and J lost 2; bases outside the gene matches: 24. For the CDR3, the DNA is TGTGCCTGTGACCCAGTACCGACCGCCGTACTGGGGGATACAGAGGGGACCGATAAACTCATCTTT. It specifies CACDPVPTAVLGDTEGTDKLIF.

In its sample, this clone was seen a few times. The protein that TCRdb holds for this DNA derives from a much larger clone and differs from the translated DNA at residue 5, which likely indicates a read error; the protein shown here is translated from the DNA. This rearrangement joins TRDV2 to TRDJ1; perhaps TRDD3 as D (5 bases). The J gene, missing from TCRdb, was assigned here through DNA to germline matching. Looked up from germline, CDR1 is GEAIGNYY and CDR2 is EKD. The CDR3 contains 18 residues. V was shortened by 3 bases and J by 0 bases, with 22 bases between the two germline ends. The CDR3 DNA is TGTGCCTGTGACTCTCTGGACTGGAATGAGCTATACACCGATAAACTCATCTTT. Encoded protein: CACDSLDWNELYTDKLIF.

This clone was seen ten or more times. The chain employs TRDV2 and TRDJ3; TRDD3 agrees at 11 bases. CDR1 is GEAIGNYY, CDR2 EKD, per germline. This CDR3 is built from 18 residues. V lost 2 bases, J lost 2 bases, and 4 bases stayed unmatched. CDR3: CACDKVLGDTWDTRQMFF. The CDR3 nucleotides read TGTGCCTGTGACAAAGTACTGGGGGATACCTGGGACACCCGACAGATGTTTTTC.